These 25 T cell receptor beta chains were sequenced from one sample in a study of follicular helper T cells after annual influenza vaccination. Noted time point: 2014-2015 season, 7 days after vaccination. Method: immunoSEQ multiplex PCR; TCRdb's copy keeps in-frame clones and lacks some. The sample lists several thousand clones, around 80% occurring once. Sequencing used CXCR5+ CD38- circulating T follicular helper cells from blood, obtained 7 days after influenza vaccination. Subset noted: circulating Tfh, non-naive CD4+CXCR5+PD-1+ (ICOS+CD38+ or ICOS-CD38-). The source of these receptors is an adult who received the influenza vaccine.

V usage is TRBV7-2 and J usage is TRBJ2-3; 11 bases line up with TRBD2. There are 18 residues in the CDR3. J lost 2 bases, V lost 1 base, and 8 bases had no gene match. The V gene's germline CDR1 is SGHTA and CDR2 FQGNSA. In nucleotides, the CDR3 is TGTGCCAGCAGCTTAGTTGGGTCTAGCGGGGGGTCCACAGATACGCAGTATTTT. Protein product: CASSLVGSSGGSTDTQYF.

The rearrangement links TRBV18 to TRBJ1-1; 12 bases are a match to TRBD1. This CDR3 is built from 17 residues. From germline, CDR1 is KGHSH and CDR2 LQKENI. V dropped 4 bases and J dropped 1; count of bases not matched to a gene: 7. The CDR3 nucleotides are TGTGCCAGCTCACTTTCCGGGACAGGGGGCGCGAACACTGAAGCTTTCTTT. Residues: CASSLSGTGGANTEAFF.

The chain uses TRBV19 and TRBJ1-2; 8 nucleotides agree with TRBD1. CDR1 and CDR2 (germline): LNHDA, SQIVND (reference sequence). The J segment lost 2 bases and the V segment lost 9 bases, leaving 5 bases of the junction unmatched. This CDR3 contains 13 residues. This chain's CDR3 is CASDTGGNYGYTF. CDR3 DNA sequence: TGTGCCAGCGATACAGGGGGGAACTATGGCTACACCTTC.

This clone showed up just once. The genes are TRBV28 and TRBJ2-3; tentatively, D is TRBD2 (7 bases). Looked up from germline, CDR1 is MDHEN and CDR2 is SYDVKM. V was clipped by 5 bases and J by 0 bases, with 24 bases between them. The CDR3 runs 19 residues. The CDR3 loop is CASSTLSRLAGASTDTQYF. The DNA of the CDR3 is TGTGCCAGCAGTACCCTATCCCGTCTGGCGGGGGCTAGCACAGATACGCAGTATTTT. Full variable domain (outside the CDR3, taken from reference TRBV28 and TRBJ2-3): DVKVTQSSRYLVKRTGEKVFLECVQDMDHENMFWYRQDPGLGLRLIYFSYDVKMKEKGDIPEGYSVSREKKERFSLILESASTNQTSMYLCASSTLSRLAGASTDTQYFGPGTRLTVL.

The chain uses TRBV7-9 and TRBJ1-4; a weak D match, TRBD1 (6 bases). This CDR3 spans 14 amino acids. V was cut by 7 bases and J by 7 bases, with 16 bases left in between. Germline CDR1 is SEHNR and CDR2 is FQNEAQ (reference sequence). CDR3 amino acids: CASTPPGVGEKLFF. The CDR3 DNA follows: TGTGCCAGCACGCCGCCAGGGGTGGGTGAAAAACTGTTTTTT.

This rearrangement joins TRBV7-8 to TRBJ2-3; D uncertain. Germline V gene lookup returns CDR1 SGHVS and CDR2 FQNEAQ. The CDR3 spans 15 residues. Trimming shortened V by 0 bases and J by 0 bases, and 7 bases separated the two germline ends. The CDR3 DNA sequence: TGTGCCAGCAGCTTAGCTACTACTAGCACAGATACGCAGTATTTT. Translating it yields CASSLATTSTDTQYF.

This clone occurred once. V is TRBV25-1 and J is TRBJ2-1; 10 positions agree with TRBD2. The V gene end was trimmed by 5 bases and the J gene end by 4 bases; junction bases not matched to a gene: 5. Germline assignment: CDR1 MGHDK and CDR2 SYGVNS. The CDR3 contains 15 residues. CDR3 nucleotides: TGTGCCAGCAGTTTTGTAGCGGGGGGTTACAATGAGCAGTTCTTC. Translating it yields CASSFVAGGYNEQFF.

This chain uses TRBV4-3 with TRBJ2-7, with 7 nucleotides matching TRBD1. Germline V CDR1 and CDR2: LGHNA, YSLEER. V gave up 3 bases and J gave up 2 bases; unmatched junction bases: 7. This CDR3 region has 15 residues. The CDR3 coding sequence is TGCGCCAGCAGCCACCTACAGGGGCCGGCCTACGAGCAGTACTTC. Protein product: CASSHLQGPAYEQYF.

V gene TRBV19 combines with J gene TRBJ1-2; no reliable D call. Between the trimmed V and J ends, which lost 4 bases and 4 bases, there was a span of 16 bases. The germline V gene encodes CDR1 LNHDA and CDR2 SQIVND (reference sequence). This CDR3 is built from 15 residues. The CDR3 DNA sequence: TGTGCCAGTAGTACCACCTTTAGGGTTACCTATGGCTACACCTTC. Amino acid sequence: CASSTTFRVTYGYTF.

V is TRBV4-3 and J is TRBJ2-3; D remains unclear. The CDR3 has 13 residues. Deletions cut 1 base from V and 6 bases from J, with 8 bases between. From germline, CDR1 is LGHNA and CDR2 YSLEER. The CDR3 nucleotides are TGCGCCAGCAGCCAAGGTATGAAGGATACGCAGTATTTT. This sequence encodes CASSQGMKDTQYF.

This clone was counted a single time. This chain uses TRBV5-1 with TRBJ1-1, with 10 nucleotides matching TRBD1. The V segment lost 1 base and the J segment 0 bases; nucleotides outside the gene matches: 3. Per the germline V gene, CDR1 is SGHRS and CDR2 is YFSETQ. The CDR3 is made up of 16 amino acids. The CDR3 region is CASSLKDRGLNTEAFF. The CDR3 DNA follows: TGCGCCAGCAGCTTGAAGGACAGGGGGTTGAACACTGAAGCTTTCTTT.

V is TRBV28 and J is TRBJ1-3, with D uncertain. CDR3 length: 13 amino acids. Germline CDR1 MDHEN, CDR2 SYDVKM. Trimming pared 6 bases from V and 0 bases from J, leaving 6 bases between. CDR3 amino acids: CASRDYSGNTIYF. The CDR3 DNA follows: TGTGCCAGCAGGGACTACTCTGGAAACACCATATATTTT.

J is TRBJ2-7 and V is TRBV9; no clear D gene. Trimming removed 0 bases from V and 3 bases from J, with 10 bases in between. This CDR3 comprises 14 residues. Germline assignment: CDR1 SGDLS and CDR2 YYNGEE. The CDR3 nucleotides read TGTGCCAGCAGCGTAGCCCTCAACAGCTACGAGCAGTACTTC. The encoded protein is CASSVALNSYEQYF.

The chain carries TRBV7-3 and TRBJ2-3; D may be TRBD2 (5 bases). Germline V gene lookup returns CDR1 SGHTA and CDR2 FQGTGA. There are 15 residues in the CDR3. V lost 5 bases and J 4 bases, leaving 16 bases between the germline ends. The CDR3 here is CASSPRLASADTQYF. The CDR3 nucleotides are TGTGCCAGCAGCCCCCGTTTAGCGTCCGCAGATACGCAGTATTTT.

This chain connects TRBV9 to TRBJ1-2; D possibly corresponds to TRBD1 (5 bases). Germline V gene lookup returns CDR1 SGDLS and CDR2 YYNGEE. V dropped 1 base and J dropped 2 bases, with 9 bases sitting between them. The CDR3 extends over 14 amino acids. The CDR3 is CASSVSQGNYGYTF. The DNA for the CDR3 is TGTGCCAGCAGCGTAAGCCAGGGCAACTATGGCTACACCTTC.

This clone was recorded a few times. This sequence joins TRBV5-1 and TRBJ2-3; 9 nucleotides agree with TRBD2. V dropped 0 bases and J dropped 3; count of bases not matched to a gene: 2. This CDR3 region has 15 residues. The germline gives CDR1 SGHRS, CDR2 YFSETQ. The CDR3 is CASSLGLAGTDTQYF. The CDR3 bases are TGCGCCAGCAGCTTGGGGCTAGCGGGGACAGATACGCAGTATTTT.

This clone has only a few counts. The V gene is TRBV2, the J gene TRBJ2-7, with 8 bases that match TRBD2. Looked up from germline, CDR1 is SNHLY and CDR2 is FYNNEI. The CDR3 loop spans 13 amino acids. With 6 bases clipped from V and 6 bases from J, the junction kept 7 bases outside the gene matches. CDR3 protein: CASSPGTRGEQYF. The CDR3 DNA reads as TGTGCCAGCAGCCCCGGGACTAGGGGCGAGCAGTACTTC. Full variable domain (remainder filled in from reference TRBV2 and TRBJ2-7): EPEVTQTPSHQVTQMGQEVILRCVPISNHLYFYWYRQILGQKVEFLVSFYNNEISEKSEIFDDQFSVERPDGSNFTLKIRSTKLEDSAMYFCASSPGTRGEQYFGPGTRLTVT.

In nucleotides, the CDR3 is TGTGCCAGCCAGGGACTAGCGGGACCCTACGAGCAGTACTTC. It encodes CASQGLAGPYEQYF. The V call is TRBV28, the J call TRBJ2-7, with TRBD2 identical over 13 bases. CDR1 and CDR2 from the germline V gene are MDHEN and SYDVKM. The CDR3 extends over 14 amino acids. J gave up 2 bases and V 8 bases, and 3 bases lay outside the gene matches. Complete variable domain (other parts from reference TRBV28 and TRBJ2-7): DVKVTQSSRYLVKRTGEKVFLECVQDMDHENMFWYRQDPGLGLRLIYFSYDVKMKEKGDIPEGYSVSREKKERFSLILESASTNQTSMYLCASQGLAGPYEQYFGPGTRLTVT.

The chain couples TRBV5-4 to TRBJ2-1, with 7 positions matching TRBD2. CDR1 and CDR2 (germline): SGHNT, YYREEE (reference sequence). The CDR3 is 16 amino acids. Trimming took 5 bases from V and 4 from J; bases not matched to a gene: 12. The CDR3 region is CASSFVGGGVYNEQFF. DNA for the CDR3: TGTGCCAGCAGTTTTGTTGGGGGGGGAGTTTACAATGAGCAGTTCTTC.

The rearrangement links TRBV28 to TRBJ1-5; D is ambiguous. In germline, CDR1 is MDHEN, CDR2 SYDVKM. This CDR3 region has 18 residues. With 2 bases removed from V and 1 base from J, the gap between germline ends came to 18 bases. This CDR3 reads CASSLPNMGGLSNQPQHF. DNA of the CDR3: TGTGCCAGCAGTTTACCAAATATGGGCGGCTTGAGCAATCAGCCCCAGCATTTT.

The chain uses TRBV7-9 and TRBJ1-4, with 7 positions matching TRBD1. V lost 3 bases, J lost 4 bases, and 14 bases stayed unmatched. This CDR3 region has 18 residues. Germline values: CDR1 SEHNR, CDR2 FQNEAQ (reference sequence). This CDR3 is CASSLMALGTASNEKLFF. The CDR3 DNA reads as TGTGCCAGCAGCTTGATGGCCCTCGGGACAGCTAGTAATGAAAAACTGTTTTTT.

The CDR3 region is CASSYSRGGNQPQHF. The CDR3 DNA reads as TGTGCCAGCAGTTACTCGAGAGGGGGTAATCAGCCCCAGCATTTT. The chain recombines TRBV6-5 with TRBJ1-5, with D possibly being TRBD1 (6 bases). Germline loops: CDR1 MNHEY, CDR2 SVGAGI. Trimming took off 0 bases at V and 4 bases at J, with 10 bases between the two ends. The CDR3 loop spans 15 amino acids.

The CDR3: CASSLGELTSSTQYF. For the CDR3, the DNA is TGCGCCAGCAGCTTGGGGGAGCTAACATCCTCTACGCAGTATTTT. V usage is TRBV5-1 and J usage is TRBJ2-3; a weak D match, TRBD2 (5 bases). Germline CDR1 SGHRS, CDR2 YFSETQ. V dropped 0 bases and J dropped 8 bases, with 16 bases sitting between them. The length of the CDR3 is 15 residues.

V gene TRBV14 combines with J gene TRBJ2-2; D not resolved. Trimming left V 4 bases short and J 8 bases short, with 11 bases between. CDR3 size: 13 residues. Germline V gives CDR1 SGHDN, CDR2 FVKESK. CDR3 DNA sequence: TGTGCCAGCAGCCCGAGGACCACGGGGGAGCTGTTTTTT. Translation: CASSPRTTGELFF.

The rearrangement links TRBV6-7 to TRBJ1-2; the D gene is possibly TRBD1 (5 bases). TRBV6-7 carries the ORF label, with uncertain function. The CDR3 consists of 16 residues. V was cut by 0 bases and J by 4 bases, with 15 bases left in between. The DNA of the CDR3 is TGTGCCAGCAGTTACTCCCTCCACCGGGACTTCTATGGCTACACCTTC. The encoded protein is CASSYSLHRDFYGYTF.